Here is one T cell receptor beta chain with its context. What it recognizes is unknown. ViraFEST used viral peptide pools to expand antigen-specific CD4+ T cells before sequencing. Investigators separated out CD4+ T cells once less than 11 days of culture had passed. Vaccinated participants had no history of SARS-CoV-2 infection and tested negative for nucleocapsid antibodies. IL-2 medium was substituted for half the medium on days 3 and 7. The CDR3 is 14 amino acids. The V and J ends lost 4 bases and 4 bases respectively, with 12 bases between them. CDR1 SGHDT and CDR2 YYEEEE come from the germline V gene. The data derive from a study of vaccination effects on CD4 cells after COVID-19. About the study: Every participant took two doses of the BNT162b2 or mRNA-1273 vaccine.

Regarding the study as a whole: Late in the post-vaccination period, infection-induced and vaccine-induced clones underwent marked clonal contraction. Missing from the study were early post-infection timepoints, and its convalescent patients were few.

Produced via immunoSEQ multiplex PCR; TCRdb's table is partial and in-frame only. The repertoire holds some 77,000 clones, with about 65% as singletons. Source: CD4+ T cells from PBMCs cultured with HCoV-OC43 spike peptides, taken before COVID-19 vaccination. This sample's subset: HCoV-OC43 spike overlapping peptide pool stimulation. This clonotype was obtained from a human donor who received a COVID-19 vaccine. The V and J genes are TRBV5-6 and TRBJ1-5; perhaps TRBD1 as D (5 bases). In nucleotides, the CDR3 is TGTGCCAGCAGCACCGGGACGGTAAATCAGCCCCAGCATTTT. Translating gives CASSTGTVNQPQHF.